One sample yielded the 28 T cell receptor beta chains listed below, sequenced in a study of T cell repertoires in cytomegalovirus infection. These TCRs' antigens remain unknown. MiXCR, applied by TCRdb to the reads, yields one record per CDR3 protein. The repertoire includes about 52,000 distinct CDR3 sequences, over 15% of them detected once, and around 67% sits in the top ten. Sequences were derived from CD8+ T cells from cultured PBMCs, sampled from culture after CMV antigen stimulation. The receptors shown here come from a human donor in good health (CMV status not recorded). Some clones in this sample may be carry-over from other donors' samples.

This clonotype was observed a few times. V usage is TRBV7-8 and J usage is TRBJ2-7; 10 nucleotides align to TRBD1. CDR1 and CDR2 from the germline V gene are SGHVS and FQNEAQ. The CDR3 covers 15 residues. V shed 3 bases, J shed 2 bases, and the junction held 4 bases outside the gene matches. Here the CDR3 DNA reads TGTGCCAGCAGCTTCGGGACAGGGGCTACCTACGAGCAGTACTTC. Translation gives CASSFGTGATYEQYF. The full variable domain, its missing parts supplied by reference TRBV7-8 and TRBJ2-7, is GAGVSQSPRYKVAKRGQDVALRCDPISGHVSLFWYQQALGQGPEFLTYFQNEAQLDKSGLPSDRFFAERPEGSVSTLKIQRTQQEDSAVYLCASSFGTGATYEQYFGPGTRLTVT.

The chain carries TRBV19 and TRBJ2-3; D is uncertain. Germline V lookup: CDR1 LNHDA, CDR2 SQIVND (reference sequence). The length of the CDR3 is 13 residues. Trimming stripped 7 bases from V and 4 bases from J, with 12 bases between. CDR3 region: CASTPGQPDTQYF. The DNA for the CDR3 is TGTGCCAGTACCCCCGGGCAGCCAGATACGCAGTATTTT.

This clonotype has just one count. The chain uses TRBV10-3 and TRBJ2-5; 7 nucleotides match TRBD2. This CDR3 spans 13 amino acids. CDR1 is ENHRY, CDR2 SYGVKD, per germline. V gave up 10 bases and J gave up 13 bases; unmatched junction bases: 18. CDR3 sequence reads: CATGSAGDPLWYF. CDR3 in DNA: TGTGCCACAGGGTCGGCGGGGGACCCTCTCTGGTACTTC.

This clonotype was counted only a few times. This chain joins TRBV12-3 or TRBV12-4 and TRBJ2-1; 9 bases are shared with TRBD2. The CDR3 spans 15 residues. The V gene end was trimmed by 6 bases and the J gene end by 2 bases; junction bases not matched to a gene: 5. CDR3: CASSSTSGPYNEQFF. The CDR3 nucleotides read TGTGCCAGCAGCTCCACTAGCGGGCCCTACAATGAGCAGTTCTTC.

This clonotype was counted only a few times. This sequence joins TRBV27 and TRBJ1-1, with D unresolved. The V gene's germline CDR1 is MNHEY and CDR2 SMNVEV (reference sequence). This CDR3 has 13 residues. The V gene lost 2 bases and the J gene lost 6 bases, with 10 bases spanning the gap. This CDR3 reads CASSLGPIAEAFF. The CDR3, as DNA: TGTGCCAGCAGTTTAGGCCCGATCGCTGAAGCTTTCTTT.

The CDR3 DNA follows: TGTGCCAGCAGCAGGAGGGGATCCTATAATTCACCCCTCCACTTT. Amino acid sequence: CASSRRGSYNSPLHF. The genes are TRBV5-6 and TRBJ1-6, with D tentatively TRBD1 (5 bases). Germline values: CDR1 SGHDT, CDR2 YYEEEE. With 4 bases removed from V and 1 base from J, the gap between germline ends came to 9 bases. The CDR3 is 15 residues long. The full variable domain, with the rest looked up from reference TRBV5-6 and TRBJ1-6, is DAGVTQSPTHLIKTRGQQVTLRCSPKSGHDTVSWYQQALGQGPQFIFQYYEEEERQRGNFPDRFSGHQFPNYSSELNVNALLLGDSALYLCASSRRGSYNSPLHFGNGTRLTVT.

A note on this clonotype: At one boundary the junction diverges from the germline segment, which might be a read error. The rearrangement uses TRBV12-3 or TRBV12-4 and TRBJ1-1; the D is unclear. This CDR3 has 13 residues. The CDR3 region is CASKNYRNTEAFF. As DNA, the CDR3 is TGTGCGAGCAAGAATTACAGGAACACTGAAGCTTTCTTT.

This clonotype has more than one count but fewer than ten. V usage is TRBV7-2 and J usage is TRBJ2-1; 7 positions match TRBD2. The J segment lost 8 bases and the V segment lost 1 base, leaving 8 bases of the junction unmatched. Germline V gives CDR1 SGHTA, CDR2 FQGNSA. CDR3 size: 15 residues. This CDR3 reads CASSLGAGESYEQFF. The CDR3 nucleotides read TGTGCCAGCAGCTTAGGTGCGGGAGAAAGCTATGAGCAGTTCTTC.

This clonotype was detected only a few times. The chain employs TRBV7-9 and TRBJ2-1; 7 bases align to TRBD1. The CDR3 is 15 residues long. V trimming: 5 bases; J trimming: 10 bases; junction bases outside the gene matches: 14. Germline loops: CDR1 SEHNR, CDR2 FQNEAQ (reference sequence). The CDR3 loop is CASSGPGQPPLEQFF. In nucleotides, the CDR3 is TGTGCCAGCAGCGGACCGGGACAGCCACCTCTAGAGCAGTTCTTC. The full variable domain, with the rest looked up from reference TRBV7-9 and TRBJ2-1, is DTGVSQNPRHKITKRGQNVTFRCDPISEHNRLYWYRQTLGQGPEFLTYFQNEAQLEKSRLLSDRFSAERPKGSFSTLEIQRTEQGDSAMYLCASSGPGQPPLEQFFGPGTRLTVL.

A few counts support this clonotype. The chain joins TRBV7-8 to TRBJ1-5; 7 bases align to TRBD1. CDR3 size: 15 residues. The germline V gene encodes CDR1 SGHVS and CDR2 FQNEAQ. J was trimmed by 6 bases and V by 0 bases; bases with no gene match: 5. CDR3 coding DNA: TGTGCCAGCAGCTTAGCAGGGGGCGCGGGTCAGCCCCAGCATTTT. Protein sequence: CASSLAGGAGQPQHF.

This clonotype was counted between two and nine times. The chain is built from TRBV7-8 and TRBJ1-2; D possibly corresponds to TRBD1 (5 bases). CDR1 is SGHVS, CDR2 FQNEAQ, per germline. The CDR3 consists of 17 residues. V gave up 2 bases and J gave up 4 bases, with 20 bases separating them. The CDR3: CASSLSSGGTDSYGYTF. CDR3 nucleotide sequence: TGTGCCAGCAGCTTAAGTTCCGGAGGGACTGATAGCTATGGCTACACCTTC.

This sequence joins TRBV6-2 or TRBV6-3 and TRBJ2-1, with D possibly matching TRBD2 (6 bases). Trimming pared 0 bases from V and 13 bases from J, leaving 10 bases between. There are 12 residues in the CDR3. CDR1 and CDR2 (germline): MNHEY, SVGEGT. The CDR3 here is CASSYSASAQFF. The CDR3 DNA reads as TGTGCCAGCAGTTACTCGGCTAGCGCCCAGTTCTTC.

The chain joins TRBV7-4 to TRBJ2-1, with no clear D. Germline CDR1 reads SGHVT; CDR2 reads SQSDAQ. The CDR3 length is 11 residues. With 1 base removed from V and 9 bases from J, the gap between germline ends came to 4 bases. DNA for the CDR3: TGTGCCAGCAGCTTAGTGGCTGAGCAGTTCTTC. Its translation: CASSLVAEQFF.

Comments on this clonotype: This sequence may be a read error, since a much larger clone differs from it by one base. The chain recombines TRBV7-6 with TRBJ1-5; D remains ambiguous. The CDR3 has 13 amino acids. V was trimmed by 1 base and J by 6 bases, leaving 7 bases between them. From germline, CDR1 is SGHVS and CDR2 FNYEAQ. CDR3 DNA: TGTGCCAGCAGCTTAGAGGGTAGTCAGCCCCAGCATTTT. This codes for CASSLEGSQPQHF.

The rearrangement links TRBV27 to TRBJ1-1, with D unclear. In germline, CDR1 is MNHEY, CDR2 SMNVEV (reference sequence). The CDR3 has 15 residues. V was shortened by 0 bases and J by 1 base, with 9 bases between the two germline ends. CDR3 amino acids: CASSLSGYANTEAFF. The CDR3 DNA reads as TGTGCCAGCAGTTTATCAGGGTACGCGAACACTGAAGCTTTCTTT.

This clonotype was counted between two and nine times. The chain joins TRBV10-3 to TRBJ2-1; D not resolved. The V end lost 4 bases, the J end lost 8 bases, and 12 bases lay between the germline ends. The V gene's germline CDR1 is ENHRY and CDR2 SYGVKD. The CDR3 is made up of 13 amino acids. The CDR3 loop reads CAISGELVDEQFF. Written as DNA, the CDR3 is TGTGCCATCAGTGGGGAACTTGTAGATGAGCAGTTCTTC.

This clonotype was seen more than once but under ten times. This sequence joins TRBV7-2 and TRBJ2-7; D is uncertain. Between the trimmed V and J ends, which lost 4 bases and 0 bases, there was a span of 19 bases. Germline CDR1 is SGHTA and CDR2 is FQGNSA. This CDR3 has 17 amino acids. CDR3 bases: TGTGCCAGCAGCTCAATTGGGATGGACGTACACTCCTACGAGCAGTACTTC. This encodes CASSSIGMDVHSYEQYF.

This chain connects TRBV7-2 to TRBJ2-3; 11 positions agree with TRBD2. CDR1 is SGHTA, CDR2 FQGNSA, per germline. CDR3 size: 16 residues. V was clipped by 4 bases and J by 11 bases; unmatched bases: 14. CDR3 DNA sequence: TGTGCCAGCAGCTCCCCCGGGGTAGCGGGAGGGCCGAGGCAGTATTTT. Its protein product is CASSSPGVAGGPRQYF.

The V and J genes are TRBV7-2 and TRBJ2-1; possibly TRBD2 for D (5 bases). Germline V CDR1 and CDR2: SGHTA, FQGNSA. Trimming took 1 base from V and 0 from J, leaving 7 bases between them. The CDR3 consists of 15 residues. The CDR3 DNA reads as TGTGCCAGCAGCTTAGTAGAGGGCTCCTACAATGAGCAGTTCTTC. Translation gives CASSLVEGSYNEQFF.

This chain joins TRBV12-3 or TRBV12-4 and TRBJ1-1; weak D call: TRBD1 (5 bases). The CDR3 runs 12 residues. Trimming shortened V by 4 bases and J by 7 bases, and 10 bases separated the two germline ends. The CDR3 bases are TGTGCCAGCAGTTGGACACGCATTGAAGCTTTCTTT. Protein sequence: CASSWTRIEAFF.

In its sample, this clonotype was seen a few times. J is TRBJ1-1 and V is TRBV6-1; the D gene is possibly TRBD1 (6 bases). The CDR3 runs to 14 residues. Trimming removed 5 bases at V and 0 bases at J, with 10 bases between. CDR1 is MNHNS and CDR2 is SASEGT in the germline V gene. CDR3 loop: CASSLGHMNTEAFF. DNA of the CDR3: TGTGCCAGCAGTCTGGGACACATGAACACTGAAGCTTTCTTT.

The chain has TRBV4-1 and TRBJ2-7, with TRBD2 matching over 12 bases. Trimming cost V 4 bases and J 4 bases; bases outside gene matches: 8. Germline CDR1 and CDR2: MGHRA and YSYEKL. The CDR3 consists of 16 residues. The CDR3 DNA reads as TGCGCCAGCAGCCCTTCCGGACTAGCGGGACAATACGAGCAGTACTTC. Its protein is CASSPSGLAGQYEQYF.

V usage is TRBV7-8 and J usage is TRBJ2-1; D may correspond to TRBD1 or TRBD2 (6 bases each). Trimming cost V 3 bases and J 5 bases, with 11 bases left between them. The CDR3 is 14 residues long. Germline CDR1 SGHVS, CDR2 FQNEAQ. In DNA, the CDR3 is TGTGCCAGCAGCTTTAACAGGGAGGACAATGAGCAGTTCTTC. Translation: CASSFNREDNEQFF.

This clonotype has a count of ten or more. The CDR3: CASSFFGGGPKYEQYF. The DNA of the CDR3 is TGTGCCAGCAGCTTCTTCGGGGGAGGCCCAAAATACGAGCAGTACTTC. The rearrangement links TRBV7-2 to TRBJ2-7, with TRBD2 as a possible D gene (6 bases). The CDR3 totals 16 residues. The V end lost 3 bases, the J end lost 4 bases, and 19 bases lay between the germline ends. CDR1 is SGHTA and CDR2 is FQGNSA in the germline V gene.

This chain uses TRBV12-3 or TRBV12-4 with TRBJ2-7, with D maybe TRBD1 (5 bases). The CDR3 has 15 amino acids. The V end lost 5 bases, the J end lost 3 bases, and 17 bases lay between the germline ends. This chain's CDR3 is CASSDRVALGYEQYF. The CDR3 DNA follows: TGTGCCAGCAGTGACAGAGTTGCCCTTGGCTACGAGCAGTACTTC.

This clonotype was seen only a few times. The chain joins TRBV19 to TRBJ2-1; D might be TRBD2 (5 bases). This CDR3 is built from 16 residues. CDR1 is LNHDA and CDR2 is SQIVND in the germline V gene (reference sequence). V gave up 5 bases and J gave up 5 bases, with 19 bases separating them. The CDR3 nucleotides are TGTGCCAGTAGTCAAGGAAGCGGACTTCTTCACAATGAGCAGTTCTTC. Translation: CASSQGSGLLHNEQFF.

Many counts were recorded for this clonotype. The chain combines TRBV7-2 with TRBJ2-1; D is possibly TRBD2 (5 bases). Trimming removed 4 bases at V and 7 bases at J, with 14 bases between. Germline V lookup: CDR1 SGHTA, CDR2 FQGNSA. CDR3 length: 14 residues. CDR3 DNA: TGTGCCAGCAGCTCGTCGGGGTCGGGGAATGAGCAGTTCTTC. It codes for CASSSSGSGNEQFF.

This clonotype was recorded many times. CDR3 nucleotides: TGTGCCAGCAGTCGAGGGTTTAACTATGGCTACACCTTC. Protein: CASSRGFNYGYTF. The rearrangement links TRBV12-3 or TRBV12-4 to TRBJ1-2; D unclear. V shed 5 bases and J shed 1 base, with 8 bases lying between them. The CDR3 spans 13 residues.